This T cell receptor beta chain derives from a study of T cell responses to AZD1222 COVID-19 vaccine. This clone was recorded once. Here immunoSEQ multiplex PCR was the method, and the copy in TCRdb shows in-frame clones only, minus some. The data contain around 6,100 clones, approximately 87% of them singletons. Germline V gives CDR1 KGHSH, CDR2 LQKENI. The CDR3 loop spans 13 amino acids. Trimming removed 6 bases at V and 1 base at J, with 10 bases between. This specimen consisted of peripheral blood, obtained 28 days after the second AZD1222 dose. The clonotype was recovered from an adult who received the AZD1222 COVID-19 vaccine. V gene TRBV18 combines with J gene TRBJ2-7; tentatively, D is TRBD2 (5 bases). CDR3 nucleotide sequence: TGTGCCAGCTCCGCGACTAATTCCTACGAGCAGTACTTC. As protein: CASSATNSYEQYF. Together with reference TRBV18 and TRBJ2-7, the CDR3 gives the full variable domain: NAGVMQNPRHLVRRRGQEARLRCSPMKGHSHVYWYRQLPEEGLKFMVYLQKENIIDESGMPKERFSAEFPKEGPSILRIQQVVRGDSAAYFCASSATNSYEQYFGPGTRLTVT.